This T cell receptor beta chain is from a study of molecular identifiers for immune sequencing clone quantification. This clonotype was found many times. What it recognizes is unknown. The CDR3 length is 17 residues. V lost 5 bases to trimming and J lost 1 base, with 17 bases between them. Per the germline V gene, CDR1 is PRHDT and CDR2 is FYEKMQ (reference sequence). General study results and limits: The study found clones above 20 RNA copies held over 99% of effector molecules and under 1% in naive cells. Spiked Jurkat TCR RNA equivalent to one cell reportedly surfaced among about 1 million naive cells.

Sequencing libraries of naive CD8 cells derived from around 20,000 to 990,000 sorted cells with 10%, 30% or 50% RNA. A CD8+CD4-CCR7+CD45RA+ phenotype served as the sorting definition for naive CD8 T cells. TCRdb analysed the PCR reads with MiXCR anew, one entry per CDR3 protein. Here the sample spans some 680,000 distinct CDR3 sequences, roughly 25% being singletons. The chain combines TRBV13 with TRBJ2-2, with a possible D match to TRBD2 (5 bases). This sequence originates from a human donor in good health. Some libraries in this study had Jurkat cell RNA spiked in. What was sequenced was naive CD8+ T cells from blood, with Jurkat cell RNA spiked in. Regarding subset: FACS-sorted CD8+CD4-CCR7+CD45RA+ naive T cells. CDR3 sequence reads: CASSTAGEYRNTGELFF. The CDR3 nucleotides are TGTGCCAGCAGCACCGCCGGGGAGTACAGGAACACCGGGGAGCTGTTTTTT.